This T cell receptor beta chain derives from a study of radiation and T cells in renal cell carcinoma. This sample's treatment: 15 Gy SBRT to primary tumor, nephrectomy 4 weeks later. Data came from immunoSEQ multiplex PCR; TCRdb stores just in-frame clones and leaves some out. Here the sample spans about 22,000 clones, 47% being singletons. V was cut by 4 bases and J by 2 bases, with 15 bases left in between. CDR1 is LGHNT and CDR2 is FRNRAP in the germline V gene. The CDR3 spans 16 residues. The sample was tumor tissue, taken from a patient whose treatment included radiotherapy and nephrectomy. This rearrangement joins TRBV12-5 to TRBJ1-3; a weak D match, TRBD1 (6 bases). The source of this sequence is a woman aged 45-65 years with renal cell carcinoma. The CDR3 loop is CASGSRGGGTGNTIYF. CDR3 nucleotide sequence: TGTGCTAGTGGTTCGAGAGGGGGGGGGACTGGAAACACCATATATTTT.